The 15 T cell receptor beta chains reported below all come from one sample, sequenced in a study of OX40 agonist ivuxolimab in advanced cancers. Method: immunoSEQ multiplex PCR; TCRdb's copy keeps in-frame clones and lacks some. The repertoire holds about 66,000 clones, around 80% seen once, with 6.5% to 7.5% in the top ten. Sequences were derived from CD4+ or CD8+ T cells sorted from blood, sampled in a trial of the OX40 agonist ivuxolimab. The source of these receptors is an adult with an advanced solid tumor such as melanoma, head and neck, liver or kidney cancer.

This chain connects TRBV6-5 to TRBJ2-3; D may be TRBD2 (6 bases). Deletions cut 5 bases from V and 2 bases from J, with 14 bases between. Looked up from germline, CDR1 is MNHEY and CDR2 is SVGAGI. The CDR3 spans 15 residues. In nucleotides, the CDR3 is TGTGCCAGCAGTAGTGGGGGGTCGTCCACAGATACGCAGTATTTT. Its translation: CASSSGGSSTDTQYF.

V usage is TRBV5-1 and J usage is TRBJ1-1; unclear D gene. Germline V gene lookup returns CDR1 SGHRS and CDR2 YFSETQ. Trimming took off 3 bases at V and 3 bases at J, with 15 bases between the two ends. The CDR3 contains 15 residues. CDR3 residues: CASSYLSGGDTEAFF. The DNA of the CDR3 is TGCGCCAGCAGCTACTTATCCGGAGGAGACACTGAAGCTTTCTTT.

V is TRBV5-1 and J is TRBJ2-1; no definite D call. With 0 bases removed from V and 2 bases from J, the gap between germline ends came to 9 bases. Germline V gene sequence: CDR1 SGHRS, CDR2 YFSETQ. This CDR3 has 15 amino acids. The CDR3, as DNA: TGCGCCAGCAGCTTGGAGGGCGGAACCTACAATGAGCAGTTCTTC. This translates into CASSLEGGTYNEQFF.

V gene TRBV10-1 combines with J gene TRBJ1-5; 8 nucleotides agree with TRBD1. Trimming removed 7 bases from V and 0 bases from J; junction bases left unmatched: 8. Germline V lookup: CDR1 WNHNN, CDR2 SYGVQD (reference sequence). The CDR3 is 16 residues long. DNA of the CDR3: TGCGCCAGCATCGACAGGGGCCTTGATAGCAATCAGCCCCAGCATTTT. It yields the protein CASIDRGLDSNQPQHF.

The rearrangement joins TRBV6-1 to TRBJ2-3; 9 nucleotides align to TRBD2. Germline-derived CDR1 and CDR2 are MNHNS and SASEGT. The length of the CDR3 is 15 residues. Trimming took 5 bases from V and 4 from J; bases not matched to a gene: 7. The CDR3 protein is CASSIQAGGPDTQYF. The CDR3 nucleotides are TGTGCCAGCAGTATACAAGCGGGAGGCCCAGATACGCAGTATTTT.

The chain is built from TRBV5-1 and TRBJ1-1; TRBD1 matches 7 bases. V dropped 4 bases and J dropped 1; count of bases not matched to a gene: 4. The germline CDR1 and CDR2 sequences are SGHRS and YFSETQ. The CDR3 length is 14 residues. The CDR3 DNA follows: TGCGCCAGCAGCCTCGGACAGGCGAACACTGAAGCTTTCTTT. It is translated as CASSLGQANTEAFF.

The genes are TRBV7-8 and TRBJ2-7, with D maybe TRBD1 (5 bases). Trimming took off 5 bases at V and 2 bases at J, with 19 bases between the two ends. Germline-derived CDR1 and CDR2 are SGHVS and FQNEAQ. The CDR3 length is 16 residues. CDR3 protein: CASSRAQGSIPYEQYF. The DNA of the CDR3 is TGTGCCAGCAGCCGGGCGCAGGGAAGTATCCCCTACGAGCAGTACTTC.

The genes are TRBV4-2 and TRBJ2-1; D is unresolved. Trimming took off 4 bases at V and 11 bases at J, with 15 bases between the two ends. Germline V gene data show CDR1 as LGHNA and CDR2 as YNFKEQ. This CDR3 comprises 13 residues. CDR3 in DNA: TGTGCCAGCAGCCCTCAACTGGAAACCAAGCAGTTCTTC. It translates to CASSPQLETKQFF.

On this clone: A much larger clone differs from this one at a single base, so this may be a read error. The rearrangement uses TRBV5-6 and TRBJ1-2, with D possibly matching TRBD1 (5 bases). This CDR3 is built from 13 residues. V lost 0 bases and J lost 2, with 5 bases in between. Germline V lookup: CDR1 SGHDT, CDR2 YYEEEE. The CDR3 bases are TGTGCCAGCAGCTTGGACAGGAACTATGGCTACACCTTC. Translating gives CASSLDRNYGYTF. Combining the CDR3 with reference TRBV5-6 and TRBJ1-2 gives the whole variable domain DAGVTQSPTHLIKTRGQQVTLRCSPKSGHDTVSWYQQALGQGPQFIFQYYEEEERQRGNFPDRFSGHQFPNYSSELNVNALLLGDSALYLCASSLDRNYGYTFGSGTRLTVV.

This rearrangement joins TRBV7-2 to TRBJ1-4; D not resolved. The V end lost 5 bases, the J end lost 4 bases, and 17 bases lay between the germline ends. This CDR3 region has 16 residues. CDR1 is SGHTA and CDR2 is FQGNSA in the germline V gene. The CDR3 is CASSPEPGVLNEKLFF. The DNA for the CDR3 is TGTGCCAGCAGCCCAGAACCGGGAGTTCTTAATGAAAAACTGTTTTTT.

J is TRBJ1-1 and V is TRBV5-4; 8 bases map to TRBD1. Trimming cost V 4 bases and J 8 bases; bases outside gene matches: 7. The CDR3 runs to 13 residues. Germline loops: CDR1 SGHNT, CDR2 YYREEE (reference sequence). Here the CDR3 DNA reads TGTGCCAGCAGCCGCCAGACAGGGGTGGAAGCTTTCTTT. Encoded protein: CASSRQTGVEAFF.

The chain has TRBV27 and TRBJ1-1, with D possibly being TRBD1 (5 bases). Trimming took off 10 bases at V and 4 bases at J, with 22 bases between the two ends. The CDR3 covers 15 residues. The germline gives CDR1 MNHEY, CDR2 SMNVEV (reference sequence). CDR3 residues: CATTRPGARGTEAFF. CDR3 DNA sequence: TGTGCCACGACAAGACCCGGGGCGCGCGGCACTGAAGCTTTCTTT.

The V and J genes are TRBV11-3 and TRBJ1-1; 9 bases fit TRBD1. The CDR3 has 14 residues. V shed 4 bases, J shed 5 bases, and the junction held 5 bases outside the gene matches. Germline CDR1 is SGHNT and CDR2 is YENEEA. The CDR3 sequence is CASSSGTGNTEAFF. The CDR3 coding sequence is TGTGCCAGCAGCTCCGGGACAGGGAATACTGAAGCTTTCTTT.

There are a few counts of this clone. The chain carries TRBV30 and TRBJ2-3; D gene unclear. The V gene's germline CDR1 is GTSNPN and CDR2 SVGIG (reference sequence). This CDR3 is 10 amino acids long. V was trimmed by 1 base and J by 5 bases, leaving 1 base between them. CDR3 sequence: CAWSGDTQYF. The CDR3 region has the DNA TGTGCCTGGAGTGGAGATACGCAGTATTTT.

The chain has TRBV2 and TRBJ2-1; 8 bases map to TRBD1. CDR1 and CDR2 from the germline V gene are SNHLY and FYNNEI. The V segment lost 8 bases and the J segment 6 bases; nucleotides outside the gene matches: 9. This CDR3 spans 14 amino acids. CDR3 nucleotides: TGTGCCAGCTTCGACAGGGGACAACTCAATGAGCAGTTCTTC. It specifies CASFDRGQLNEQFF.